The T cell receptor beta chain described here comes from a study of blood T cell repertoires in COVID-19. Study as a whole: Sites across the United States, Italy and Spain contributed samples from acute and convalescent COVID-19. PBMCs, B-cell-depleted T cells, or T cells provided the cDNA or gDNA that made up the material.

Repertoires were generated with immunoSEQ multiplex PCR, while TCRdb's copy carries only in-frame clones and drops some. The sample includes 110,000 to 150,000 clones, 80% to 90% of them seen just once. Germline CDR1 MNHEY, CDR2 SMNVEV (reference sequence). V was clipped by 6 bases and J by 2 bases; unmatched bases: 7. This CDR3 comprises 15 residues. The chain recombines TRBV27 with TRBJ2-1; TRBD1 matches at 7 bases. The sequence was obtained from a woman aged 60-75 years with active COVID-19. The sample taken for sequencing was peripheral blood. In nucleotides, the CDR3 is TGTGCCAGCAGGGCCGGGACAGTCGCCTACAATGAGCAGTTCTTC. Protein product: CASRAGTVAYNEQFF.